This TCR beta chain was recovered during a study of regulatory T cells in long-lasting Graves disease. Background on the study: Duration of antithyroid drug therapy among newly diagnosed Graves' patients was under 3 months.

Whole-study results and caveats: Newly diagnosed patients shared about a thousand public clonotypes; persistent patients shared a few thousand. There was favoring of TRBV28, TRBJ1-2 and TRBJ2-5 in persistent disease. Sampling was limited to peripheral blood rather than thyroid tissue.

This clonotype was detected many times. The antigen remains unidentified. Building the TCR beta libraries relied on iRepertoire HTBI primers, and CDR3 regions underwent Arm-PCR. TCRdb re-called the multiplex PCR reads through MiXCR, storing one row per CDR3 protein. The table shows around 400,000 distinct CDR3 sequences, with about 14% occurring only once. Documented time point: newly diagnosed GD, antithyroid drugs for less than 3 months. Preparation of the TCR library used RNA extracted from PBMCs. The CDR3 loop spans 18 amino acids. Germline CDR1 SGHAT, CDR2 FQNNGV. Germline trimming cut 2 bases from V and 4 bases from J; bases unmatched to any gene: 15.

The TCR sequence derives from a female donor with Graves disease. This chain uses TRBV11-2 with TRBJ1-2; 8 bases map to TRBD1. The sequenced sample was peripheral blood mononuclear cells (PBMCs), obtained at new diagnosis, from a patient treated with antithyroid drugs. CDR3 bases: TGTGCCAGCAGCTTATGGTTTGTTCGGCAGGGGGCCTCCTATGGCTACACCTTC. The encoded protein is CASSLWFVRQGASYGYTF.